This T cell receptor (beta chain) was found in a study of cytomegalovirus exposure and HLA in healthy donors. Looking at the study overall: HLA-typed donors were the source of about 85 million unique TCRs, which an early data release held. Study findings and constraints: Some V segments (TRBV6-2 and TRBV6-3 among them) were excluded as indistinguishable. Later on, a genetic analysis was performed. It linked a missense variant in DCLRE1C with V- and J-gene trimming of TCR beta. Earlier analysis yielded a pattern in which most TCR beta V segments were productive about 90% or about 30% of the time.

As concerns this clone: Antigen: not known.

PCR primers comprised 60 Vbeta and 13 Jbeta primers. The data were produced by immunoSEQ multiplex PCR, yet TCRdb's version contains in-frame clones alone and is incomplete. In all, the sample yields 96,000 or so clones. The CDR3 has 15 residues. With 5 bases removed from V and 5 bases from J, the gap between germline ends came to 16 bases. CDR1 is MNHEY and CDR2 is SVGAGI in the germline V gene. The TCR comes from a girl between 10 and 17 years old in good health and CMV-seropositive. V usage is TRBV6-5 and J usage is TRBJ2-1; D is possibly TRBD2 (6 bases). The sequenced material came from PBMCs. CDR3 sequence: CASSNLVGGDNEQFF. DNA of the CDR3: TGTGCCAGCAGTAATCTTGTAGGAGGGGACAATGAGCAGTTCTTC.